Listed below are T cell receptor beta chains from one sample, sequenced in a study of a mutant IDH1 vaccine in newly diagnosed glioma. The antigens of these receptors remain unknown. The protocol was immunoSEQ multiplex PCR, while the TCRdb copy is restricted to in-frame clones and leaves out a portion. The data hold over 95,000 clones, with about 90% observed a single time. The sequences come from PBMCs, collected from a glioma patient whose treatment included an IDH1 peptide vaccine. The receptors were gathered from a woman aged 45-65 years with glioma. Each CDR3 is given with its conserved first and last residue. Fields, in order: CDR3 protein, V gene, D gene, J gene. A D gene is named only where the DNA matches it firmly.

CASSPDLFTGELFF,TRBV7-3,.,TRBJ2-2
CASKTPGQGYNEQFF,TRBV27,TRBD1,TRBJ2-1
CASSYSGTVYEQYF,TRBV6-5,TRBD1,TRBJ2-7
CASSLSGQARYGYTF,TRBV28,TRBD1,TRBJ1-2
CASSYLERRNQPQHF,TRBV6-6,.,TRBJ1-5
CASRTAYTGELFF,TRBV6-1,.,TRBJ2-2
CASTPGRNSGNTIYF,TRBV2,.,TRBJ1-3
CASSIRLVGGELFF,TRBV19,.,TRBJ2-2
CSVEGGQVGTGELFF,TRBV29-1,.,TRBJ2-2
CASSFTGAYEKLFF,TRBV28,.,TRBJ1-4
CASSSEQYF,TRBV27,.,TRBJ2-7
CASSAGNNEQFF,TRBV6-4,.,TRBJ2-1
CASSPPQGAGTEAFF,TRBV18,TRBD1,TRBJ1-1
CASSSGQMNTEAFF,TRBV18,TRBD1,TRBJ1-1
CASSFGPRASYEQYF,TRBV5-1,.,TRBJ2-7
CASSYTTGNTGELFF,TRBV6-5,.,TRBJ2-2
CASRAGTGVPQPQHF,TRBV28,TRBD1,TRBJ1-5
CASSFTAGTSLNGYTF,TRBV6-5,.,TRBJ1-2
CASRDNGYTF,TRBV23-1,.,TRBJ1-2
CASSTGLGGYEQYF,TRBV19,.,TRBJ2-7
CASSDGQGKSYEQYF,TRBV7-9,.,TRBJ2-7
CASSLGTSGRETQYF,TRBV5-6,TRBD2,TRBJ2-5
CASRHWNSGNTIYF,TRBV5-6,.,TRBJ1-3
CAWSVLGSGSNEQFF,TRBV30,TRBD2,TRBJ2-1
CASSLTPDYNSPLHF,TRBV7-3,.,TRBJ1-6
CASSRDSLGTEAFF,TRBV19,TRBD1,TRBJ1-1
CASMIGAATNEKLFF,TRBV6-5,.,TRBJ1-4
CASSLAGVDEKLFF,TRBV7-9,.,TRBJ1-4
CASSLSSYEQYF,TRBV5-4,.,TRBJ2-7
CASSLDLTGEAYNEQFF,TRBV5-6,.,TRBJ2-1
CASSKIAGGSQETQYF,TRBV4-2,TRBD2,TRBJ2-5
CASSLSSPTYNEQFF,TRBV5-1,.,TRBJ2-1
CASRDGTSGRNTGELFF,TRBV27,TRBD2,TRBJ2-2
CASSGGLPYEQYF,TRBV9,.,TRBJ2-7
CATLTTNYGYTF,TRBV10-2,.,TRBJ1-2
CASSLTNTGTLWGEQYF,TRBV7-2,.,TRBJ2-7
CASSLHPRLGARLFF,TRBV28,.,TRBJ1-4
CASSPAVMNTEAFF,TRBV18,.,TRBJ1-1
CASSMGSGRGGNNEQFF,TRBV28,TRBD2,TRBJ2-1
CASSPGLVGTDTQYF,TRBV11-2,TRBD2,TRBJ2-3
CAISDGLYEQYF,TRBV10-3,.,.
CASRSGETYEQYF,TRBV5-1,TRBD2,.
CASSSEDRVTGELFF,TRBV6-6,TRBD1,TRBJ2-2
CASSLPPGPGRDTGELFF,TRBV5-4,TRBD2,TRBJ2-2
CASSRGTGGTEAFF,TRBV2,TRBD1,TRBJ1-1
CAISKAGGINEQFF,TRBV10-3,TRBD2,TRBJ2-1
CASSSTAALPTEAFF,TRBV5-1,.,TRBJ1-1
CASSTSGQTQYF,TRBV19,TRBD2,TRBJ2-5
CASSAEGDQPQHF,TRBV6-1,.,TRBJ1-5
CASSHGINEQFF,TRBV4-1,.,TRBJ2-1
CASSSQGSLSYEQYF,TRBV19,.,TRBJ2-7
CASSLENNQPQHF,TRBV5-6,.,TRBJ1-5
CASSPSGTGNQPQHF,TRBV7-9,TRBD1,TRBJ1-5
CASSQASQGYEQYF,TRBV5-5,.,TRBJ2-7
CASSQDRTGSTDTQYF,TRBV4-1,TRBD1,TRBJ2-3
CASMGSYEQYF,TRBV27,.,TRBJ2-7
CASSLRWTGDNYGYTF,TRBV5-1,TRBD1,TRBJ1-2
CASSLAGAAYNSPLHF,TRBV5-6,.,TRBJ1-6
CASSLRMDHGRYF,TRBV5-5,.,TRBJ2-7